The present entry profiles one T cell receptor beta chain with its context. The sample belongs to a study of blood T cell repertoires in COVID-19. The data were produced by immunoSEQ multiplex PCR, yet TCRdb's version contains in-frame clones alone and is incomplete. The sample contains 85,000 to 130,000 clones, 80% to 95% of which appear only once. Germline V gives CDR1 SEHNR, CDR2 FQNEAQ (reference sequence). J was trimmed by 2 bases and V by 3 bases; bases with no gene match: 9. The CDR3 totals 16 residues. This chain connects TRBV7-9 to TRBJ1-2; 7 nucleotides line up with TRBD1. The sequenced material came from peripheral blood. This TCR was recovered from a man in his 70s with acute or convalescent COVID-19. This chain's CDR3 is CASSFSGQEQNYGYTF. The CDR3 DNA is TGTGCCAGCAGCTTTTCCGGACAGGAGCAGAACTATGGCTACACCTTC.